One and the same sample provided the 27 T cell receptor beta chains below, sequenced in a study of T cells in localized non-small cell lung cancer. The assay was immunoSEQ multiplex PCR, and TCRdb's table has in-frame clones only and misses some. The sample records tens of thousands of clones, around 93% being singletons. Material: peripheral blood, obtained before any cancer treatment. The origin of the receptors is a female donor aged 60 or older with stage I lung adenocarcinoma.

The chain is built from TRBV6-1 and TRBJ1-2, with D possibly being TRBD1 (5 bases). CDR1 is MNHNS, CDR2 SASEGT, per germline. Trimming left V 4 bases short and J 9 bases short, with 18 bases between. The CDR3 runs to 14 residues. CDR3 nucleotides: TGTGCCAGCAGTGTTGACAGTACCTATACCAGCTACACCTTC. Its protein is CASSVDSTYTSYTF.

This rearrangement joins TRBV4-3 to TRBJ1-1; weak D call: TRBD1 (6 bases). The CDR3 has 15 amino acids. Germline CDR1 LGHNA, CDR2 YSLEER. The V end lost 2 bases, the J end lost 4 bases, and 14 bases lay between the germline ends. The DNA of the CDR3 is TGCGCCAGCAGCCAAAACAGGGTAGGAGGCACTGAAGCTTTCTTT. This codes for CASSQNRVGGTEAFF.

The chain is built from TRBV9 and TRBJ1-5; D not resolved. V gave up 4 bases and J gave up 7 bases, with 12 bases separating them. The germline V gene has CDR1 SGDLS and CDR2 YYNGEE. The CDR3 is made up of 13 amino acids. The CDR3 sequence is CASSSGFGQPQHF. The CDR3 nucleotides are TGTGCCAGCAGCTCCGGATTTGGCCAGCCCCAGCATTTT.

The J gene is TRBJ2-7, the V gene TRBV7-2; D uncertain. CDR3 length: 14 amino acids. V lost 6 bases and J lost 1, with 13 bases in between. The germline V gene encodes CDR1 SGHTA and CDR2 FQGNSA. CDR3 region: CASSYKPGSYEQYF. The CDR3, as DNA: TGTGCCAGCAGTTATAAACCAGGTTCCTACGAGCAGTACTTC.

This rearrangement joins TRBV4-1 to TRBJ1-6; D is unresolved. The germline V gene encodes CDR1 MGHRA and CDR2 YSYEKL. CDR3 length: 17 residues. V gave up 1 base and J gave up 8 bases, with 18 bases separating them. The DNA for the CDR3 is TGCGCCAGCAGCCAAGGGGGAGGTCCGGAAATCTATTCACCCCTCCACTTT. Translating it yields CASSQGGGPEIYSPLHF.

The chain uses TRBV9 and TRBJ2-5; TRBD2 aligns across 8 bases. This CDR3 spans 16 amino acids. Trimming cost V 2 bases and J 4 bases; bases outside gene matches: 10. Germline lookup yields CDR1 SGDLS and CDR2 YYNGEE. CDR3 residues: CASSVTVAGGRETQYF. The CDR3 DNA reads as TGTGCCAGCAGCGTTACCGTCGCGGGGGGTAGAGAGACCCAGTACTTC.

This chain joins TRBV6-6 and TRBJ2-1; perhaps D is TRBD1 or TRBD2 (5 bases each). CDR1 MNHNY and CDR2 SVGAGI come from the germline V gene (reference sequence). CDR3 size: 14 residues. Trimming stripped 5 bases from V and 5 bases from J, with 13 bases between. The CDR3 reads CASSPGTVNNEQFF. The CDR3 nucleotides are TGTGCCAGCAGTCCCGGGACGGTTAACAATGAGCAGTTCTTC.

The chain recombines TRBV5-1 with TRBJ1-5; a possible D gene is TRBD1 (5 bases). The length of the CDR3 is 15 residues. V was shortened by 4 bases and J by 11 bases, with 22 bases between the two germline ends. Germline-derived CDR1 and CDR2 are SGHRS and YFSETQ. The CDR3 DNA reads TGCGCCAGCAGCATATACCACAGGTACTGTTTTGCCCAGCATTTT. It codes for CASSIYHRYCFAQHF.

This chain links TRBV5-3 with TRBJ2-2; 9 bases map to TRBD1. TRBV5-3 is noted as an ORF with a role that remains uncertain. Unmatched junction bases numbered 4, after V lost 4 bases and J lost 0 bases. This CDR3 contains 16 residues. The CDR3 DNA reads TGTGCCAGAAGCCGGGGGGACAGGGCGAACACCGGGGAGCTGTTTTTT. It encodes CARSRGDRANTGELFF.

Here the CDR3 DNA reads TGTGCCAGCAGCTTAACAGGCCTGGCTAACTATGGCTACACCTTC. This sequence encodes CASSLTGLANYGYTF. The chain recombines TRBV7-2 with TRBJ1-2; tentative D call: TRBD1 (5 bases). Germline CDR1 is SGHTA and CDR2 is FQGNSA. Trimming removed 2 bases from V and 0 bases from J, with 10 bases in between. This CDR3 region has 15 residues.

This clone appeared a single time. The chain has TRBV5-1 and TRBJ2-1; D gene ambiguous. The CDR3 has 14 amino acids. Trimming took off 7 bases at V and 4 bases at J, with 15 bases between the two ends. Looked up from germline, CDR1 is SGHRS and CDR2 is YFSETQ. This CDR3 reads CASGVALGYNEQFF. The CDR3 bases are TGCGCCAGCGGCGTCGCCTTGGGATACAATGAGCAGTTCTTC.

The genes are TRBV7-2 and TRBJ2-5, with TRBD2 matching over 9 bases. V lost 5 bases and J lost 5; bases outside the gene matches: 12. The CDR3 is made up of 16 amino acids. Germline V CDR1 and CDR2: SGHTA, FQGNSA. The CDR3 loop is CASSPGERGAEETQYF. CDR3 DNA: TGTGCCAGCAGCCCGGGCGAGCGGGGGGCGGAGGAGACCCAGTACTTC.

This clone was found a few times. The V gene is TRBV19, the J gene TRBJ2-7, with TRBD1 matching 8 bases. V shed 10 bases and J 6 bases; nucleotides not matched to a gene: 14. This CDR3 has 14 residues. The germline gives CDR1 LNHDA, CDR2 SQIVND (reference sequence). The chain's CDR3 is CATRRTGPGSEQYF. CDR3 DNA: TGTGCCACCCGTCGGACAGGGCCTGGGAGCGAGCAGTACTTC.

The rearrangement uses TRBV25-1 and TRBJ1-4; D not resolved. Germline V gene sequence: CDR1 MGHDK, CDR2 SYGVNS. CDR3 length: 14 residues. V was shortened by 4 bases and J by 0 bases, with 6 bases between the two germline ends. CDR3 region: CASSGQPTNEKLFF. The DNA for the CDR3 is TGTGCCAGCAGTGGGCAGCCAACTAATGAAAAACTGTTTTTT.

V gene TRBV10-3 combines with J gene TRBJ1-2; D uncertain. With 4 bases removed from V and 9 bases from J, the gap between germline ends came to 15 bases. CDR3 length equals 13 residues. In germline, CDR1 is ENHRY, CDR2 SYGVKD. The CDR3 sequence: CAISAPGGFSYTF. CDR3 sequence (DNA): TGTGCCATCAGTGCTCCTGGTGGTTTTAGCTACACCTTC.

The chain uses TRBV19 and TRBJ1-2, with 9 bases identical to TRBD1. Germline values: CDR1 LNHDA, CDR2 SQIVND (reference sequence). This CDR3 has 13 residues. Losses at the gene ends were 5 bases for V and 7 bases for J; bases not matched to a gene: 5. The CDR3, as DNA: TGTGCCAGTAGTCGGGACAGGGACGGTGGCTACACCTTC. It encodes CASSRDRDGGYTF.

This clone was observed a handful of times. The chain couples TRBV7-9 to TRBJ2-5; no firm D call. Trimming left V 2 bases short and J 3 bases short, with 7 bases between. Germline lookup yields CDR1 SEHNR and CDR2 FQNEAQ (reference sequence). CDR3 length: 13 amino acids. CDR3 in amino acids: CASSLSGEETQYF. In DNA form, the CDR3 reads TGTGCCAGCAGCTTATCAGGTGAAGAGACCCAGTACTTC. The whole variable domain, filled in from reference TRBV7-9 and TRBJ2-5, reads DTGVSQNPRHKITKRGQNVTFRCDPISEHNRLYWYRQTLGQGPEFLTYFQNEAQLEKSRLLSDRFSAERPKGSFSTLEIQRTEQGDSAMYLCASSLSGEETQYFGPGTRLLVL.

The gene calls are TRBV5-6 and TRBJ2-4, with D perhaps assigned TRBD1 or TRBD2 (5 bases each). V was shortened by 5 bases and J by 5 bases, with 17 bases between the two germline ends. The CDR3 length is 15 residues. CDR1 is SGHDT and CDR2 is YYEEEE in the germline V gene. The CDR3 coding sequence is TGTGCCAGCAGTCACTCGGCCAGGGACCAAAACATTCAGTACTTC. This codes for CASSHSARDQNIQYF.

The chain has TRBV5-1 and TRBJ2-7; 9 nucleotides agree with TRBD1. With 6 bases clipped from V and 2 bases from J, the junction kept 3 bases outside the gene matches. The CDR3 has 13 residues. Looked up from germline, CDR1 is SGHRS and CDR2 is YFSETQ. The CDR3 nucleotides are TGCGCCAGCACAGGGACAGGGCCCTACGAGCAGTACTTC. This gives the protein CASTGTGPYEQYF.

V usage is TRBV28 and J usage is TRBJ2-1, with D possibly matching TRBD1 (5 bases). V shed 8 bases and J shed 3 bases, with 17 bases lying between them. Germline V gives CDR1 MDHEN, CDR2 SYDVKM. The CDR3 contains 15 residues. This chain's CDR3 is CASATGRANYNEQFF. The DNA for the CDR3 is TGTGCCAGCGCAACTGGCAGGGCGAACTACAATGAGCAGTTCTTC.

V and J are TRBV7-2 and TRBJ2-3; a possible D gene is TRBD2 (5 bases). This CDR3 comprises 14 residues. Germline CDR1 SGHTA, CDR2 FQGNSA. Trimming stripped 5 bases from V and 13 bases from J, with 22 bases between. In DNA form, the CDR3 reads TGTGCCAGCAGCCCCGCGGGCCGCCCATTAGGGAAGTATTTT. Its translation is CASSPAGRPLGKYF.

The rearrangement uses TRBV5-5 and TRBJ2-7; D may be TRBD1 or TRBD2 (5 bases each). This CDR3 is 13 amino acids long. V lost 1 base to trimming and J lost 5 bases, with 10 bases between them. CDR1 and CDR2 from the germline V gene are SGHKS and YYEKEE (reference sequence). CDR3 in amino acids: CASSLQGADEQYF. CDR3 DNA sequence: TGTGCCAGCAGCTTGCAGGGAGCGGACGAGCAGTACTTC.

The chain couples TRBV5-1 to TRBJ1-1; 7 positions agree with TRBD1. The V gene end was trimmed by 3 bases and the J gene end by 8 bases; junction bases not matched to a gene: 10. CDR1 and CDR2 from the germline V gene are SGHRS and YFSETQ. The CDR3 sequence is 14 residues long. CDR3 in DNA: TGCGCCAGCAGCTCGAGCTACAGGGGCAGGGAAGCTTTCTTT. Translation gives CASSSSYRGREAFF.

This clone was observed once. The gene calls are TRBV9 and TRBJ1-3; no clear D. V was trimmed by 0 bases and J by 4 bases, leaving 14 bases between them. This CDR3 region has 16 residues. Germline loops: CDR1 SGDLS, CDR2 YYNGEE. CDR3 region: CASSVALGIVGNTIYF. Here the CDR3 DNA reads TGTGCCAGCAGCGTAGCTCTAGGGATTGTAGGAAACACCATATATTTT.

This rearrangement joins TRBV28 to TRBJ2-5; 7 bases are shared with TRBD2. This CDR3 region has 14 residues. With V trimmed by 6 bases and J by 5 bases, 9 bases remained unmatched. CDR1 is MDHEN and CDR2 is SYDVKM in the germline V gene. This CDR3 reads CASSHGLVWETQYF. Here the CDR3 DNA reads TGTGCCAGCAGCCACGGACTAGTCTGGGAGACCCAGTACTTC.

The genes are TRBV7-2 and TRBJ1-1; 8 bases match TRBD1. V trimming: 5 bases; J trimming: 2 bases; junction bases outside the gene matches: 10. This CDR3 comprises 16 residues. Germline lookup yields CDR1 SGHTA and CDR2 FQGNSA. The CDR3 spells CASSREQGGFNTEAFF. As DNA, the CDR3 is TGTGCCAGCAGCCGGGAACAGGGGGGTTTCAACACTGAAGCTTTCTTT.

The chain links TRBV4-3 to TRBJ2-1, with unresolved D. Trimming removed 0 bases from V and 6 bases from J, with 6 bases in between. This CDR3 region has 13 residues. CDR1 and CDR2 (germline): LGHNA, YSLEER. The CDR3 nucleotides read TGCGCCAGCAGCCAAGATTCAGTCAATGAGCAGTTCTTC. Translation gives CASSQDSVNEQFF.